The rows below give T cell receptor beta chains drawn from one sample of a study of neurological immune-mediated disorders. TCRdb reprocessed the 5' RACE reads with MiXCR, giving one entry per CDR3 protein. The sample holds roughly 49,000 distinct CDR3 sequences, about 13% seen once. The sequencing input was PBMCs. These receptors were collected from a male donor with HTLV-1-associated myelopathy (HAM/TSP). The CDR3 runs from the conserved cysteine through the conserved F or W. A D gene is named only where the DNA matches it firmly. A clone size is listed for some rows: how often the clone was seen (once, few, many), or a class if it is expanded.

>TRBV28|TRBD2|TRBJ2-2|many
CASRPGGSGELFF
TGTGCCAGCAGGCCGGGAGGATCCGGGGAGCTGTTTTTT
>TRBV6-2/TRBV6-3|TRBD1|TRBJ1-1|many
CASSWTGGKNTEAFF
TGTGCCAGCAGTTGGACAGGGGGAAAGAACACTGAAGCTTTCTTT
>TRBV5-1|.|TRBJ2-7|.
CASSRVRPGDYEQYF
TGCGCCAGCAGCCGAGTCAGGCCAGGAGATTACGAGCAGTACTTC
>TRBV7-2|.|TRBJ2-2|many
CASSSKNTGELFF
TGTGCCAGCAGCTCTAAGAACACCGGGGAGCTGTTTTTT
>TRBV20-1|.|TRBJ2-5|many
CSAGGLGVQETQYF
TGCAGTGCTGGGGGTTTGGGAGTCCAAGAGACCCAGTACTTC
>TRBV29-1|TRBD1|TRBJ1-2|many
CSVELISGGSYGYTF
TGCAGCGTTGAGCTAATCTCAGGGGGCAGCTATGGCTACACCTTC
>TRBV10-3|.|TRBJ2-7|.
CAISEGSGPYEQYF
TGTGCCATCAGTGAGGGGTCAGGACCCTACGAGCAGTACTTC
>TRBV11-2|TRBD2|TRBJ2-5|many
CASSFLWGGPQETQYF
TGTGCCAGCAGTTTTCTATGGGGGGGACCACAAGAGACCCAGTACTTC
>TRBV20-1|.|TRBJ2-5|many
CSASLRQETQYF
TGCAGTGCTAGCCTCCGGCAAGAGACCCAGTACTTC
>TRBV5-1|.|TRBJ1-4|many
CASSLDTSNEKLFF
TGCGCCAGCAGCTTGGACACCTCTAATGAAAAACTGTTTTTT
>TRBV5-8|TRBD1|TRBJ2-1|many
CASSAGTDYNEQFF
TGTGCCAGCAGCGCCGGGACAGACTACAATGAGCAGTTCTTC
>TRBV6-2/TRBV6-3|TRBD1|TRBJ2-1|.
CASSYYGTGGSPYNEQFF
TGTGCCAGCAGTTACTACGGGACAGGGGGCAGTCCCTACAATGAGCAGTTCTTC
>TRBV27|.|TRBJ2-7|.
CASSHLRGSWSYEQYF
TGTGCCAGCAGCCATCTTAGGGGGAGTTGGAGCTACGAGCAGTACTTC
>TRBV9|.|TRBJ2-1|many
CASTASPQGGRDEQFF
TGTGCCAGCACCGCGAGCCCTCAGGGAGGACGAGATGAGCAGTTCTTC
>TRBV29-1|.|TRBJ1-1|many
CSVGDRTKTEAFF
TGCAGCGTTGGCGACAGAACCAAGACTGAAGCTTTCTTT
>TRBV4-3|.|TRBJ2-3|.
CASSLGTYHTDTQYF
TGCGCCAGCAGCCTCGGGACATACCACACAGATACGCAGTATTTT
>TRBV2|.|TRBJ1-1|many
CASKESPGGNTEAFF
TGTGCCAGCAAAGAATCCCCGGGAGGGAACACTGAAGCTTTCTTT
>TRBV5-6|TRBD2|TRBJ2-7|many
CASSLSGGEQYF
TGTGCCAGCAGCTTGTCGGGGGGTGAGCAGTACTTC
>TRBV29-1|TRBD1|TRBJ1-1|many
CSVGQTMNTEAFF
TGCAGCGTGGGACAGACCATGAACACTGAAGCTTTCTTT
>TRBV29-1|.|TRBJ2-1|many
CSVDRETRKEQFF
TGCAGCGTTGACAGGGAAACCCGTAAAGAGCAGTTCTTC
>TRBV5-6|.|TRBJ2-1|many
CASSLSAGRMTYNEQFF
TGTGCCAGCAGCTTATCAGCAGGCAGGATGACTTACAATGAGCAGTTCTTC
>TRBV7-9|.|TRBJ1-6|many
CASINIGGVYNSPLHF
TGTGCCAGCATCAACATTGGAGGGGTCTATAATTCACCCCTCCACTTT
>TRBV20-1|TRBD1|TRBJ1-5|many
CSARRTGGTQPQHF
TGCAGTGCTAGACGGACAGGGGGCACTCAGCCCCAGCATTTT
>TRBV10-3|.|TRBJ2-1|many
CATTGIDEQFF
TGTGCCACCACAGGGATAGATGAGCAGTTCTTC
>TRBV20-1|TRBD1|TRBJ2-1|.
CSARAPRGLADEQFF
TGCAGTGCTAGAGCACCGAGGGGGCTAGCCGATGAGCAGTTCTTC
>TRBV15|.|TRBJ1-2|many
CATSRDASLDSANYGYTF
TGTGCCACCAGCAGAGATGCCTCTCTTGACAGCGCTAACTATGGCTACACCTTC
>TRBV28|TRBD2|TRBJ2-1|many
CASSLITSGSYNEQFF
TGTGCCAGCAGCTTAATCACTAGCGGCTCCTACAATGAGCAGTTCTTC
>TRBV20-1|TRBD2|TRBJ2-3|many
CSAPPRAGGTDTQYF
TGCAGTGCTCCACCTCGAGCGGGGGGGACAGATACGCAGTATTTT
>TRBV7-6|.|TRBJ2-2|medium-sized
CASSLNRIAGELFF
TGTGCCAGCAGCTTAAACAGGATAGCCGGGGAGCTGTTTTTT
>TRBV11-2|.|TRBJ1-5|many
CASSLAEGQPQHF
TGTGCCAGCAGCCTCGCGGAGGGCCAGCCCCAGCATTTT
>TRBV6-1|.|TRBJ1-1|many
CASTNAGAGVNTEAFF
TGTGCCAGCACCAATGCAGGGGCGGGGGTGAACACTGAAGCTTTCTTT
>TRBV3-1|.|TRBJ2-5|many
CASSHRARGETQYF
TGTGCCAGCAGCCATAGGGCTAGGGGTGAGACCCAGTACTTC
>TRBV6-5|TRBD1|TRBJ1-2|many
CASRTTDRDYGYTF
TGTGCCAGCAGAACCACAGACAGGGACTATGGCTACACCTTC
>TRBV6-2/TRBV6-3|.|TRBJ2-3|many
CASSRRGYGADTQYF
TGTGCCAGCTCGCGGAGAGGCTATGGCGCAGATACGCAGTATTTT
>TRBV4-1|TRBD1|TRBJ1-1|many
CASSQFNRGTEAFF
TGCGCCAGCAGCCAGTTTAACAGGGGGACTGAAGCTTTCTTT
>TRBV7-2|.|TRBJ2-1|.
CASNPVPGSYNEQFF
TGTGCCAGCAACCCCGTACCTGGATCCTACAATGAGCAGTTCTTC
>TRBV5-1|.|TRBJ1-1|medium-sized
CASSFDGGNTEAFF
TGCGCCAGCAGCTTCGATGGGGGGAACACTGAAGCTTTCTTT
>TRBV29-1|TRBD1|TRBJ1-1|many
CSVLIYRGTAFF
TGCAGCGTTCTTATATACAGGGGAACAGCTTTCTTT
>TRBV5-6|TRBD1|TRBJ2-3|many
CASSFDRVESPQYF
TGTGCCAGCAGCTTTGACAGGGTTGAATCGCCGCAGTATTTT
>TRBV5-1|TRBD1|TRBJ1-2|many
CASSLRTGGEDGYTF
TGCGCCAGCAGCCTACGAACAGGGGGGGAGGATGGCTACACCTTC
>TRBV6-2/TRBV6-3|.|TRBJ1-5|many
CASSRDNSNQPQHF
TGTGCCAGCAGCCGGGACAATAGCAATCAGCCCCAGCATTTT
>TRBV7-2|.|TRBJ1-4|many
CASSRFRGGNEKLFF
TGTGCCAGCAGCCGGTTTAGGGGCGGAAATGAAAAACTGTTTTTT
>TRBV20-1|.|TRBJ2-3|many
CSARPGDGTDTQYF
TGCAGTGCTCGTCCGGGGGATGGAACAGATACGCAGTATTTT
>TRBV7-2|.|TRBJ2-6|many
CASSLLGGGSGANVLTF
TGTGCCAGCAGCTTATTGGGGGGGGGCTCCGGGGCCAACGTCCTGACTTTC
>TRBV20-1|.|TRBJ2-4|.
CVGSEATKNIQYF
TGCGTTGGATCGGAGGCGACCAAAAACATTCAGTACTTC
>TRBV6-4|.|TRBJ2-2|many
CASSATGAGELFF
TGTGCCAGCAGTGCTACGGGGGCCGGGGAGCTGTTTTTT
>TRBV5-4|.|TRBJ2-3|.
CASSYPGLDTDTQYF
TGTGCCAGCAGCTACCCGGGACTGGACACAGATACGCAGTATTTT